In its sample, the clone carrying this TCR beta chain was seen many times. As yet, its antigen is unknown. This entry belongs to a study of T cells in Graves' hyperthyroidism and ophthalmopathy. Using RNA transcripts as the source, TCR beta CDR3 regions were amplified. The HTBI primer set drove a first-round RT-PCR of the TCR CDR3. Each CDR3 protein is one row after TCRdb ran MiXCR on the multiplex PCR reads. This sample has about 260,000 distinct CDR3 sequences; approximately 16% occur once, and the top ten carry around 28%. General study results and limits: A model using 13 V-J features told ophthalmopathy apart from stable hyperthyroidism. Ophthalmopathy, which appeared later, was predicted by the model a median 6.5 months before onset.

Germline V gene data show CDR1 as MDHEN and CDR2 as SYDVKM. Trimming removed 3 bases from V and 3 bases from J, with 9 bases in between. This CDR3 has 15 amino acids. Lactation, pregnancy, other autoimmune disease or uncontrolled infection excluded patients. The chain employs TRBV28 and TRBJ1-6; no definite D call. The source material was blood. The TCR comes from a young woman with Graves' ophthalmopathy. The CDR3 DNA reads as TGTGCCAGCAGTTTGCTCGAAAGCTATAATTCACCCCTCCACTTT. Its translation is CASSLLESYNSPLHF.